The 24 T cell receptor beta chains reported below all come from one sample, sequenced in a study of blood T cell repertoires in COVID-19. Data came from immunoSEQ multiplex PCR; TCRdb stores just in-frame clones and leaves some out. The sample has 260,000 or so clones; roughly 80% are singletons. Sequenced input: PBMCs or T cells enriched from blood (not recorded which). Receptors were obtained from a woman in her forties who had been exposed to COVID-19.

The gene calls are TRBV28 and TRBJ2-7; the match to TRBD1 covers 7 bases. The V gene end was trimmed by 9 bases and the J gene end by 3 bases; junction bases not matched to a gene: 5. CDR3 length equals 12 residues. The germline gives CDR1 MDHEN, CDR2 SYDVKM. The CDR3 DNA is TGTGCCAGTGAGACAGGGAGCTACGAGCAGTACTTC. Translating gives CASETGSYEQYF.

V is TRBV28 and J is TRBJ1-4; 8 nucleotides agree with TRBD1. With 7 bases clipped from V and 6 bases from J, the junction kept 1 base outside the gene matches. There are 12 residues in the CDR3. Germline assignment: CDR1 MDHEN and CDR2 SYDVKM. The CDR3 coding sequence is TGTGCCAGCACAGGGGGCTATGAAAAACTGTTTTTT. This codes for CASTGGYEKLFF.

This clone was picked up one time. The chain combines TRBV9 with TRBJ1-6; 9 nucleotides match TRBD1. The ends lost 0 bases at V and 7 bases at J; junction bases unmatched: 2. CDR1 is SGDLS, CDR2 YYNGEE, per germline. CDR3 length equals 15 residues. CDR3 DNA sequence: TGTGCCAGCAGCGTAGTCGACAGGGGGAATTCACCCCTCCACTTT. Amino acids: CASSVVDRGNSPLHF.

CDR3 residues: CASSPGHGVEMELFF. The DNA for the CDR3 is TGTGCCAGCAGCCCAGGACATGGTGTGGAGATGGAGCTGTTTTTT. This chain uses TRBV6-2 or TRBV6-3 with TRBJ2-2; maybe TRBD1 (5 bases). Germline-derived CDR1 and CDR2 are MNHEY and SVGEGT. Trimming stripped 6 bases from V and 10 bases from J, with 21 bases between. This CDR3 is 15 amino acids long.

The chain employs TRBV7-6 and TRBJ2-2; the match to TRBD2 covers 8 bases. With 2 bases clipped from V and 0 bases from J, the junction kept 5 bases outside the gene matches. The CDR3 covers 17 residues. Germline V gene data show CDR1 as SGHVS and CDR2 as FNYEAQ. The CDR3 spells CASSLSSGGANTGELFF. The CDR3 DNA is TGTGCCAGCAGCTTATCCAGCGGGGGAGCGAACACCGGGGAGCTGTTTTTT.

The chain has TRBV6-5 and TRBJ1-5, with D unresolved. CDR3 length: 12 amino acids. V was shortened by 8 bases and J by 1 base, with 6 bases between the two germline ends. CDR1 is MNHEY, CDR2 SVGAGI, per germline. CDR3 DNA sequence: TGTGCCAGCCACCGGAGCAATCAGCCCCAGCATTTT. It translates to CASHRSNQPQHF.

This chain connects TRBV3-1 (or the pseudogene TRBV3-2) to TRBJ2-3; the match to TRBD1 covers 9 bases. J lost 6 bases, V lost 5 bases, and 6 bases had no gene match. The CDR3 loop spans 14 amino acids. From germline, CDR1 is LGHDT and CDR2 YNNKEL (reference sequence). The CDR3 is CASSGTGILDTQYF. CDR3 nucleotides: TGTGCCAGCAGCGGGACAGGGATTTTGGATACGCAGTATTTT.

The DNA for the CDR3 is TGTGCCAGCAGCCAAGCTGGGACAGTATACGAGCAGTACTTC. Translation: CASSQAGTVYEQYF. This chain joins TRBV3-1 (or the pseudogene TRBV3-2) and TRBJ2-7; 7 bases map to TRBD1. After removal of 1 base from V and 4 bases from J, the junction contained 4 bases not matched to a gene. The CDR3 loop spans 14 amino acids. Per germline, CDR1 LGHDT and CDR2 YNNKEL (reference sequence).

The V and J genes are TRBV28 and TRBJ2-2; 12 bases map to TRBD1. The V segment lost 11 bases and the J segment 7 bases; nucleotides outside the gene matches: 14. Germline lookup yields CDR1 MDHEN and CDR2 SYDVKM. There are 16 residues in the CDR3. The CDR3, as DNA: TGTGCCGCCTATACTCCGGGACAGGGGGCCGGCGGGGAGCTGTTTTTT. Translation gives CAAYTPGQGAGGELFF.

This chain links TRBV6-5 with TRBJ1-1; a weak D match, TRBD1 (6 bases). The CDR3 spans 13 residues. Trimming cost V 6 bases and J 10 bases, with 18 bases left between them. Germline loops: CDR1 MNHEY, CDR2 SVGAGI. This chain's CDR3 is CASSPFGGALAFF. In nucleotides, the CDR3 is TGTGCCAGCAGCCCCTTTGGGGGGGCCCTAGCTTTCTTT.

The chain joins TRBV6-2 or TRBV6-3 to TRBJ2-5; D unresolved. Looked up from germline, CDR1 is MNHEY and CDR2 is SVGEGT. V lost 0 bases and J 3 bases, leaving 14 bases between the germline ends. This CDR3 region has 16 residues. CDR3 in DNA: TGTGCCAGCAGTTACTCGAAAGAAGCGTGGGAAGAGACCCAGTACTTC. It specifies CASSYSKEAWEETQYF.

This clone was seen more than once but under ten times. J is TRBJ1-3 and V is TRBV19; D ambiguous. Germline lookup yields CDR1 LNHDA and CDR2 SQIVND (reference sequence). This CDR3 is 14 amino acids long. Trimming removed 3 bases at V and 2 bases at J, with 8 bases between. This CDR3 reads CASSMRGAGNTIYF. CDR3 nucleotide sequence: TGTGCCAGTAGTATGCGAGGTGCTGGAAACACCATATATTTT.

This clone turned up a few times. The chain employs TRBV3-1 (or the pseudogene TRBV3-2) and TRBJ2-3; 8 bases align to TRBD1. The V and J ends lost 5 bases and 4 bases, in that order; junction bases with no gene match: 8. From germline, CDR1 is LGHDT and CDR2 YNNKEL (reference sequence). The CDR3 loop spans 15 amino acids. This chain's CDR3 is CASSSTGEVSDTQYF. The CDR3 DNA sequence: TGTGCCAGCAGCTCGACAGGGGAAGTATCAGATACGCAGTATTTT.

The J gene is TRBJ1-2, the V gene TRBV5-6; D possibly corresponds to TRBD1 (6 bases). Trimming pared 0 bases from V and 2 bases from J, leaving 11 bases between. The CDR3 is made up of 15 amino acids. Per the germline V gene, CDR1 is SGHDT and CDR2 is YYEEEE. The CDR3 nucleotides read TGTGCCAGCAGCTTGGGGAACAGGGAGAACTATGGCTACACCTTC. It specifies CASSLGNRENYGYTF.

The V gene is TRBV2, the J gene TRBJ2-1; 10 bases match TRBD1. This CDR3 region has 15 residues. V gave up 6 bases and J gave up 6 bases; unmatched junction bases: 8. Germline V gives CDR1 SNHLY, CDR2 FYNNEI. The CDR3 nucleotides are TGTGCCAGCAGGGGGGGACAGGGGATTAGCAATGAGCAGTTCTTC. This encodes CASRGGQGISNEQFF.

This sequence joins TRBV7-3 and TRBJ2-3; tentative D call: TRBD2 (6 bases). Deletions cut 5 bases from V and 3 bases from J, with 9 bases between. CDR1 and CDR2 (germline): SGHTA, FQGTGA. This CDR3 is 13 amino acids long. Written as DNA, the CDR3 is TGTGCCAGCAGCCCGGGGACTACAGATACGCAGTATTTT. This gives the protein CASSPGTTDTQYF.

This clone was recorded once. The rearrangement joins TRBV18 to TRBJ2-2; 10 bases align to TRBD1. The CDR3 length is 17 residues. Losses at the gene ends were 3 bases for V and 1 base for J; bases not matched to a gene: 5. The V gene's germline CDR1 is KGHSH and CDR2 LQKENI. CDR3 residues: CASSPRDRGMNTGELFF. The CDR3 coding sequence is TGTGCCAGCTCACCCCGGGACAGGGGAATGAACACCGGGGAGCTGTTTTTT.

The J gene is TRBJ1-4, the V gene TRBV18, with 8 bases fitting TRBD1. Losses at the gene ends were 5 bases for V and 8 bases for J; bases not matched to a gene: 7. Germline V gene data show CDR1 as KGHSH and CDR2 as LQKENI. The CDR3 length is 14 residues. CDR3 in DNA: TGTGCCAGCTCAGAGGGACAGGATGGGGAAAAACTGTTTTTT. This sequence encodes CASSEGQDGEKLFF.

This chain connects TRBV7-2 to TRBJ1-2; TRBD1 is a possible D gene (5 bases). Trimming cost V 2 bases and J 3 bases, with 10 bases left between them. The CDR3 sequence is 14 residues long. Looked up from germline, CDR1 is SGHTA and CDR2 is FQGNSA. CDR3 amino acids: CASSLMAGYYGYTF. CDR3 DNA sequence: TGTGCCAGCAGCTTAATGGCAGGGTACTATGGCTACACCTTC.

In DNA, the CDR3 is TGCGCCAGCAGCACACTAGCGGGGGGGCGAAATGAGCAGTTCTTC. Protein product: CASSTLAGGRNEQFF. This chain links TRBV5-1 with TRBJ2-1; 13 nucleotides match TRBD2. This CDR3 contains 15 residues. J lost 7 bases, V lost 4 bases, and 5 bases had no gene match. Germline V gene lookup returns CDR1 SGHRS and CDR2 YFSETQ.

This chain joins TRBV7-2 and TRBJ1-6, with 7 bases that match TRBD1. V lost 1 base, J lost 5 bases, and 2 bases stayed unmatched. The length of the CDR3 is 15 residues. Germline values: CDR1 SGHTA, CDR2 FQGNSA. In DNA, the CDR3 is TGTGCCAGCAGCTTAGTCGGGACAGATAATTCACCCCTCCACTTT. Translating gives CASSLVGTDNSPLHF.

CDR3 loop: CASSLDRPGVYGYTF. CDR3 DNA: TGTGCCAGCAGCTTGGATCGCCCAGGGGTTTATGGCTACACCTTC. The chain combines TRBV5-4 with TRBJ1-2; D may be TRBD1 (6 bases). The CDR3 consists of 15 residues. V was pared by 0 bases and J by 5 bases, with 14 bases between. Germline values: CDR1 SGHNT, CDR2 YYREEE (reference sequence).

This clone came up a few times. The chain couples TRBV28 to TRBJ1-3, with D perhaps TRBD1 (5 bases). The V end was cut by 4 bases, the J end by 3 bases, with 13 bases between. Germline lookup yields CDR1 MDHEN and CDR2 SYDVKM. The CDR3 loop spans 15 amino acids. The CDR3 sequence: CASSSPRTRGNTIYF. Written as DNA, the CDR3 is TGTGCCAGCAGTTCTCCGAGGACACGTGGAAACACCATATATTTT.

CDR3: CASSDRLTQVTQYF. The CDR3, as DNA: TGTGCCAGCAGCGATCGACTGACCCAAGTTACGCAGTATTTT. V is TRBV9 and J is TRBJ2-3; D remains ambiguous. Germline V CDR1 and CDR2: SGDLS, YYNGEE. The CDR3 contains 14 residues. The V end lost 3 bases, the J end lost 8 bases, and 16 bases lay between the germline ends.